This T cell receptor beta chain was documented in a study of identical twins. Template switching added a universal primer binding site, and final cDNA carried unique molecular identifiers. From the 5' RACE reads, TCRdb called clonotypes with MiXCR, one entry per CDR3 protein. The sample comprises about 530,000 distinct CDR3 sequences, around 24% of which are singletons, and 0.48% rests with the top ten. The V gene's germline CDR1 is LNHDA and CDR2 SQIVND (reference sequence). V lost 5 bases and J lost 10, with 8 bases in between. This CDR3 contains 10 residues. In addition, the sample was reused for a study of yellow fever vaccine responses in identical twins.

The chain links TRBV19 to TRBJ1-1, with D unclear. Input material: CD4+ T cells sorted from blood. The clonotype originates from a woman aged 18-29 years in good health. CDR3 DNA sequence: TGTGCCAGTAGTGCGGGGTCAGCTTTCTTT. This encodes CASSAGSAFF.